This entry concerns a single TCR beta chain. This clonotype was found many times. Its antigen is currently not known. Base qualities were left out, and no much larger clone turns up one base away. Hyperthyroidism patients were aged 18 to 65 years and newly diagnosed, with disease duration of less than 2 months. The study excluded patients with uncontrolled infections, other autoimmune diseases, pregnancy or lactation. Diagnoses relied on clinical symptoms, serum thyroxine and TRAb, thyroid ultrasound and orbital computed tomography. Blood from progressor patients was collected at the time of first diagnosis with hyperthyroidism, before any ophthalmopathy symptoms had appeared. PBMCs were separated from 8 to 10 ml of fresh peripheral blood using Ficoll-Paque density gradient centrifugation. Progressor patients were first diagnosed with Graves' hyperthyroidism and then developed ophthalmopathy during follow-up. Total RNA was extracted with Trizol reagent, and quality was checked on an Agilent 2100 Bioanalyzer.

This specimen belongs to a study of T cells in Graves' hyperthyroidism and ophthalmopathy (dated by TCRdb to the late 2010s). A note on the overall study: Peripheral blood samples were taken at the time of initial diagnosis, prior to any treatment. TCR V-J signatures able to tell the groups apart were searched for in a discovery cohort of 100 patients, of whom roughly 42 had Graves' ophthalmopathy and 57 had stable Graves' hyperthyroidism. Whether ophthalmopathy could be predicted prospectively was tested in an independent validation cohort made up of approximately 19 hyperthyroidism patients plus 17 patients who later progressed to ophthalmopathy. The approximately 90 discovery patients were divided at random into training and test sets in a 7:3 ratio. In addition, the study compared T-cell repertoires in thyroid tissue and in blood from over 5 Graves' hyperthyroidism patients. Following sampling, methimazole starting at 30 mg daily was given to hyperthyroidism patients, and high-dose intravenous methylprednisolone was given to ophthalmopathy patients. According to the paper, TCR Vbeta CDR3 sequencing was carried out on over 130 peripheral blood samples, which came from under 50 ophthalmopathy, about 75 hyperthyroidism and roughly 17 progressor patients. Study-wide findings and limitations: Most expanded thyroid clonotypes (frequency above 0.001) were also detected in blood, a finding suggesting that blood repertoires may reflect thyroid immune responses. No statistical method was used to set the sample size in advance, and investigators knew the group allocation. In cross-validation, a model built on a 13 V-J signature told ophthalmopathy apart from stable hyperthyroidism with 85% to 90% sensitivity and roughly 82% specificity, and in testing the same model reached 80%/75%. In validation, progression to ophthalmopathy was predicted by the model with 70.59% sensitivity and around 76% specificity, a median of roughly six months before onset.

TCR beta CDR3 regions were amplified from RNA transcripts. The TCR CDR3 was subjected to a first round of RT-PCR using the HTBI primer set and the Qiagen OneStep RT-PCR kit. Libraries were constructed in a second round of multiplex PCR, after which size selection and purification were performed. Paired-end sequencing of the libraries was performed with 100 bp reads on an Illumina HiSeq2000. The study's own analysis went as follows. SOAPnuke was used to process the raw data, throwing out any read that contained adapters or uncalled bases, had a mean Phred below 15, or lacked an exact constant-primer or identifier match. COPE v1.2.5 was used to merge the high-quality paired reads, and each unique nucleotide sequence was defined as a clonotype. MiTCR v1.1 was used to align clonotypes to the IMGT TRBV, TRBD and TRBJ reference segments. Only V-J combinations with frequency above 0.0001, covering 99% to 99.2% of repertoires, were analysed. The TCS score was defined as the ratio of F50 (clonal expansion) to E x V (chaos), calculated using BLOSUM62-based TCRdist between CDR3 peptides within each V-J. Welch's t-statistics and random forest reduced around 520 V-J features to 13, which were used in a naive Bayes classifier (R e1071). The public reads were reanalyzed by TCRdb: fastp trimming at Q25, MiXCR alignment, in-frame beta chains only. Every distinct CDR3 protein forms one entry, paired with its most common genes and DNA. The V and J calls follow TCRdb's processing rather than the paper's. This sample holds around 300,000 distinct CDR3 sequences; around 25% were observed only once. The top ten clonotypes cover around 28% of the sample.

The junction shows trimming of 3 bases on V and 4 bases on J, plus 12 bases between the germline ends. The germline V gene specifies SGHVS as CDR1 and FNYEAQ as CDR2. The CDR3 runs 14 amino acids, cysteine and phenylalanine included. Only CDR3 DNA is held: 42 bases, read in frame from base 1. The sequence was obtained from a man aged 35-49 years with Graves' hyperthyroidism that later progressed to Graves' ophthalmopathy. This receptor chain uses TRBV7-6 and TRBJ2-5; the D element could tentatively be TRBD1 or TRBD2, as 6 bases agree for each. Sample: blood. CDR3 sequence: CASSFRGGRETQYF. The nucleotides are TGTGCCAGCAGCTTTCGAGGGGGGAGAGAGACCCAGTACTTC.